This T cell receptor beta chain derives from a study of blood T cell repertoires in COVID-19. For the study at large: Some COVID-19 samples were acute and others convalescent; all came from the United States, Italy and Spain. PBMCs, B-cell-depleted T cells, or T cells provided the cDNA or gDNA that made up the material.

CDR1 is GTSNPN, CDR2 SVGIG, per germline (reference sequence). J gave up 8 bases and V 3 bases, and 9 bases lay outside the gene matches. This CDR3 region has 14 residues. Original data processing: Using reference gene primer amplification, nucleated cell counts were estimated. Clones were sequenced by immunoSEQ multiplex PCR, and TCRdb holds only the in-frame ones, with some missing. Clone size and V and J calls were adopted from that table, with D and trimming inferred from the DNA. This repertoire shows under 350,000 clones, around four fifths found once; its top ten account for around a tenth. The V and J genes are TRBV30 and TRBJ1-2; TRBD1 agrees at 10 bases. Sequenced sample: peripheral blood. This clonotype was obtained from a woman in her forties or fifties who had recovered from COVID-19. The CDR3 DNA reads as TGTGCCTGGAGGACCCGGGACAGGGGTGGGGGCTACACCTTC. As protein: CAWRTRDRGGGYTF.